This T cell receptor (beta chain) was captured by sequencing in a study of shared clonotypes between healthy human individuals. Overall study: Three CD4 naive, three CD4 memory, two CD8 naive and one CD8 memory plate were used per donor. Study-level points and caveats: Larger richness was generally estimated for naive than memory subsets.

Using 200 ng DNA, 30,000 to 35,000 T cell genomes, the sorted-subset replicate PCRs were run. Profiled with immunoSEQ multiplex PCR; TCRdb holds only in-frame clones, not every one. The table records over 2 million clones, about 95% of them present only once. Naive-designated CD8 cells lacked CD45RO, were positively enriched for CCR7, and omitted terminally differentiated effector memory CD45RA+ cells. A remark on this clone: Its antigen is not known.

The CDR3 spans 14 residues. CDR1 and CDR2 from the germline V gene are SGHRS and YFSETQ. V gave up 4 bases and J gave up 4 bases; unmatched junction bases: 6. The rearrangement joins TRBV5-1 to TRBJ2-3; 7 bases agree with TRBD1. The source of this sequence is a young man in good health. Sample: naive CD8+ T cells sorted from blood. The CDR3 DNA reads TGCGCCAGCAGCCTAGTAGGGACAGCAGATACGCAGTATTTT. It specifies CASSLVGTADTQYF.